This T cell receptor (beta chain) was sequenced in a study of beta chain features in type 1 diabetes. About the research overall: Similarity in age, gender and cell yields was seen between patients and healthy donors. Points from the study as a whole: Shortening that was moderate but significant affected the TCRB CDR3s of Type 1 diabetes patients in all four CD4+ subsets. The analysis here could not establish whether HLA type shapes TCRB rearrangement. Patients and controls would share equally any PCR tilt toward shorter templates. Sequencing the cDNA could make cells with high TCR expression show up more than they should.

TCRB transcripts that were expressed got sequenced, as all of the isolated RNA had been reverse transcribed. Some clones are missing from TCRdb's copy, which holds only in-frame ones; the method was immunoSEQ multiplex PCR. The table records 200,000 to 300,000 clones, roughly 21% of them present only once. The germline V gene has CDR1 SGHNT and CDR2 YENEEA. V lost 1 base, J lost 4 bases, and 7 bases lay in between. The CDR3 spans 13 residues. This clone was seen a handful of times. As yet, its antigen is unknown. The origin of this receptor is a woman in her thirties or forties with type 1 diabetes. Material for sequencing was naive CD4+ T cells from blood. This chain uses TRBV11-3 with TRBJ1-1; D ambiguous. CDR3 protein: CASSLGAGTEAFF. The DNA for the CDR3 is TGTGCCAGCAGCTTAGGGGCGGGCACTGAAGCTTTCTTT. Full variable domain (rest looked up from reference TRBV11-3 and TRBJ1-1): EAGVVQSPRYKIIEKKQPVAFWCNPISGHNTLYWYLQNLGQGPELLIRYENEEAVDDSQLPKDRFSAERLKGVDSTLKIQPAELGDSAVYLCASSLGAGTEAFFGQGTRLTVV.